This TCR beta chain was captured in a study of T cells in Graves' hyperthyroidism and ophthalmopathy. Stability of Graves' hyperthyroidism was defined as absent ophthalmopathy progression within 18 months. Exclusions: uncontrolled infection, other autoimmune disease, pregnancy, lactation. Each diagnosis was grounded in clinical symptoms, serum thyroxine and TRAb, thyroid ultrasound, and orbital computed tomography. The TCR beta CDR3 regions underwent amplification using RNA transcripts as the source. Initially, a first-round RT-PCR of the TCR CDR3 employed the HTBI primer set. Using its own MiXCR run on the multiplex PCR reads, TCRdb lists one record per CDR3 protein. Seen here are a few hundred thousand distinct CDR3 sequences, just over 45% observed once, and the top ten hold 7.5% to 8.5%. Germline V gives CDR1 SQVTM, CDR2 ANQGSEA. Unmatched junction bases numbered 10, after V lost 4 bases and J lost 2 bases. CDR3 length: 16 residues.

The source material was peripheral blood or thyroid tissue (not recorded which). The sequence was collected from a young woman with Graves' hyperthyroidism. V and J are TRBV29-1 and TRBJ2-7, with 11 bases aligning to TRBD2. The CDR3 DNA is TGCAGCGTTGGTCCGGGGCTAGCGGGAGGTCCCTACGAGCAGTACTTC. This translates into CSVGPGLAGGPYEQYF.